Reported below is one T cell receptor (beta chain). TCRdb keeps only in-frame clones here, not all; method: immunoSEQ multiplex PCR. The data hold fewer than 250,000 clones, with approximately 86% observed a single time. These data come from a study of blood T cell repertoires in COVID-19. V shed 0 bases and J 2 bases; nucleotides not matched to a gene: 5. Germline V gene sequence: CDR1 KGHSH, CDR2 LQKENI. The CDR3 is 16 residues long. This chain joins TRBV18 and TRBJ2-7; the match to TRBD2 covers 9 bases. Material for sequencing was PBMCs or T cells enriched from blood (not recorded which). The sequence was obtained from a woman aged 40 to 49 with acute COVID-19. This CDR3 is CASSPPPSGTTYEQYF. The DNA for the CDR3 is TGTGCCAGCTCACCACCTCCTAGCGGGACCACCTACGAGCAGTACTTC.